This T cell receptor (beta chain) emerged from a study of cytomegalovirus exposure and HLA in healthy donors. General observations from the study: There were some V segments, including TRBV6-2 and TRBV6-3, excluded as indistinguishable.

Unmatched junction bases numbered 3, after V lost 8 bases and J lost 0 bases. The length of the CDR3 is 13 residues. Germline assignment: CDR1 ENHRY and CDR2 SYGVKD. 60 Vbeta and 13 Jbeta primers were used in PCR. Clones were read by immunoSEQ multiplex PCR, and TCRdb kept only the in-frame ones, dropping some. The sample carries 150,000 to 200,000 clones, about 80% recorded once. Remarks on this clone: Its target is unknown.

Sequencing used PBMCs. This clonotype was sampled from a woman between 40 and 55 years old in good health and CMV-seronegative. V and J are TRBV10-3 and TRBJ1-1, with 7 bases aligning to TRBD1. The CDR3 coding sequence is TGTGCCATCGAGGGACAGATGAACACTGAAGCTTTCTTT. As protein: CAIEGQMNTEAFF.